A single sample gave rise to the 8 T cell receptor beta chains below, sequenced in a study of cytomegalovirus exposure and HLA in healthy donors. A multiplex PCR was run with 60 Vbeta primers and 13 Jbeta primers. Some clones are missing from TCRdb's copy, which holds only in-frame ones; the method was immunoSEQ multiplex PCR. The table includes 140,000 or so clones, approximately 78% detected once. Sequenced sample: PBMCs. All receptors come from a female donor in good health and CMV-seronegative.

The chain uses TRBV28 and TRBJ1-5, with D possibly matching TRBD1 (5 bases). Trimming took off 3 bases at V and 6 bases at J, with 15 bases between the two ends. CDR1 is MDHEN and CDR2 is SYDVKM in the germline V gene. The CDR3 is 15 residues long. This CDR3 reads CASSFRGRGFQPQHF. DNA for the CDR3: TGTGCCAGCAGTTTTAGGGGAAGGGGTTTTCAGCCCCAGCATTTT.

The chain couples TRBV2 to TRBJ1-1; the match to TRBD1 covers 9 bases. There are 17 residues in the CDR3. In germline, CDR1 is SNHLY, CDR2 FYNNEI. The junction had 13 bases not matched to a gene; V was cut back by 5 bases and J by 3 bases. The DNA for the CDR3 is TGTGCCAGCAGTCTCACCCTGACAGGGGGGAGGGACACTGAAGCTTTCTTT. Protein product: CASSLTLTGGRDTEAFF.

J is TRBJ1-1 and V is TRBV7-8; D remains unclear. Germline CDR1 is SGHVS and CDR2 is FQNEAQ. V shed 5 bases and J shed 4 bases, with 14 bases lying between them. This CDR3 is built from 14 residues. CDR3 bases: TGTGCCAGCAGCCGCGCTGAGGTCGGCACTGAAGCTTTCTTT. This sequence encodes CASSRAEVGTEAFF.

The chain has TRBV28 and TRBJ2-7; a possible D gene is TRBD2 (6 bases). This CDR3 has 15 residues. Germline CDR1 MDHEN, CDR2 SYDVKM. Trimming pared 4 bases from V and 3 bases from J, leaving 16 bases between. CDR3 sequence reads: CASSSLFSGGYEQYF. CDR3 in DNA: TGTGCCAGCAGTTCATTATTTAGCGGAGGCTACGAGCAGTACTTC.

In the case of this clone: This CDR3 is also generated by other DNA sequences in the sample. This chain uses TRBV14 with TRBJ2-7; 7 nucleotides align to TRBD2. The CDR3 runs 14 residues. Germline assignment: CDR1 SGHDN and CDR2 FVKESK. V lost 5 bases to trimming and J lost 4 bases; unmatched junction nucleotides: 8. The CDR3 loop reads CASSSTGGGYEQYF. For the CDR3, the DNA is TGTGCCAGCAGCTCGACGGGGGGTGGGTACGAGCAGTACTTC. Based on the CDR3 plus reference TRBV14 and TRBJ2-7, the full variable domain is EAGVTQFPSHSVIEKGQTVTLRCDPISGHDNLYWYRRVMGKEIKFLLHFVKESKQDESGMPNNRFLAERTGGTYSTLKVQPAELEDSGVYFCASSSTGGGYEQYFGPGTRLTVT.

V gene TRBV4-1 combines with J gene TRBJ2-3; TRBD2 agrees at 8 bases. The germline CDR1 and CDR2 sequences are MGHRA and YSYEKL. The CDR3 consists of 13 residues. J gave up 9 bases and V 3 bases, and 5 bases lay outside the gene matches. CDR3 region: CASSQRLARTQYF. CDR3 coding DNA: TGCGCCAGCAGCCAGAGACTAGCGAGAACGCAGTATTTT.

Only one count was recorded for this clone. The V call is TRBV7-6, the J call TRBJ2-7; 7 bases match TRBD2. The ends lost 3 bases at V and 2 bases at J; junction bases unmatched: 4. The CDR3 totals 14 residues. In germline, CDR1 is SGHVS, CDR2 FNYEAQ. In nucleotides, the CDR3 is TGTGCCAGCAGCTTGGGGGGGGGAACCTACGAGCAGTACTTC. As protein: CASSLGGGTYEQYF.

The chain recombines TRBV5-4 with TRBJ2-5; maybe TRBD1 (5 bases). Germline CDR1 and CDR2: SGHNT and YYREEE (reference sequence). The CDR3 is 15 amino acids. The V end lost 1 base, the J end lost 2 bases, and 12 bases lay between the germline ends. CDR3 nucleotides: TGTGCCAGCAGCTTGCAGACAGCACCACAAGAGACCCAGTACTTC. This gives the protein CASSLQTAPQETQYF.